This entry is about one TCR beta chain. The clone's antigen remains unknown. As encoded in the germline V gene, CDR1 is SGHNT while CDR2 is YENEEA. From its cysteine to its phenylalanine, the CDR3 spans 15 amino acids. No DNA is given. The record originates from a study of monozygotic twins with inflammatory bowel disease (dated by TCRdb to between 2018 and 2021). About the full investigation: A total of 28 monozygotic twin pairs were included in the full study, comprising nine German pairs (four IBD-concordant, five IBD-discordant) and 19 IBD-discordant Danish pairs. Each individual had, on average, about 151 000 unique TCRalpha sequences and 181 000 unique TCRbeta sequences available for analysis. The search for disease-associated traits relied mainly on comparing, within discordant pairs, IBD patients with their genetically identical healthy co-twins.

The research as a whole found: The results gave no support for a single strong signal or clonotype linked to IBD. Repertoire similarity did not differ between concordant and discordant twins, possibly due to limited statistical power. Background noise and inter-individual variability may have been introduced into the repertoires by the differing immunosuppressive treatments among patients. Fewer clonotypes were shared with other individuals by IBD patients than by healthy twins, most markedly in patients showing signs of disease activity. Distinction between different T cell subtypes could not be achieved in the analysis. IBD patients had lower TCRbeta repertoire diversity, measured by the inverse Simpson index, than their healthy co-twins.

A roughly 2.6 ml peripheral blood sample was drawn into PAXgene tubes per donor and stored at -80°C. Without any T cell sorting, total RNA was extracted from whole blood using the PAXgene blood miRNA kit on an automated QIAcube. Deep TCRalpha and TCRbeta repertoire profiling with unique molecular barcoding was performed on peripheral blood of monozygotic twin pairs concordant or discordant for inflammatory bowel disease. Smoking habits were recorded for all twin pairs, and each individual was classified as a current, former or never smoker. The library came from 5' RACE. The input for every TCR library was roughly 3,300 ng of total RNA. For each sample, cDNA synthesis with SMARTScribe reverse transcriptase was split into eight separate reactions. Unique molecular identifiers containing a 6-nucleotide sample barcode were introduced through template switching during cDNA synthesis. TCRalpha and TCRbeta cDNA was amplified in two nested PCRs of roughly 16 and 10 cycles, and bead purification was carried out after each PCR. Before amplification, the cDNA was treated with uracil DNA-glycosylase and purified using the QIAquick PCR purification kit. In the second PCR, Illumina TruSeq-compatible adapters and sample-specific barcodes were added. TapeStation and Qubit were used to check library quality and concentration, and 5 ng of each library was pooled. Pooled libraries were sequenced on an Illumina HiSeq2500 single-index Rapid Run with 2 x 100 bp reads and custom sequencing primers. The paper's processing steps were these. MiGEC version 1.2.6 was used for UMI-based consensus assembly, which corrected PCR and sequencing errors. MiXCR version 2.1.1 was used to carry out V(D)J alignment, clonotype assembly and CDR3 extraction. Normalisation of gene usage, clonotype sharing and MAIT/NKT TCR abundance was achieved by analysing the top 1000, 10 000 and 20 000 clonotypes per sample. Diversity was computed as the inverse Simpson index with the vegan R package after downsampling to 27 000 UMIs. Paired Mann-Whitney U tests were applied to discordant twin pairs, with Benjamini-Hochberg correction for multiple testing. Following reprocessing of the reads by TCRdb, the data hold one row per CDR3 protein sequence and no DNA is available. TCRdb's processing, not the study's, gives the V and J calls here. The sample's table lists a count of over 110,000 distinct CDR3 sequences. Of the sample, approximately 2.5% is held by the ten largest clones.

The sample consisted of blood. This sequence uses TRBV11-3 and TRBJ2-2; TCRdb returns TRBD1, unconfirmable since there is no DNA. This clonotype was sampled from a human donor with ulcerative colitis or Crohn's disease, or a healthy co-twin of an affected twin (not recorded which). CDR3 loop: CASSPGTPRAGELFF.